This entry is about one T cell receptor (beta chain). The antigen is not known. The method for making cDNA was 5'RACE, and it used 10-nucleotide random UMIs. TCRdb ran MiXCR on the 5' RACE reads and lists one entry per CDR3 protein. Seen here are tens of thousands of distinct CDR3 sequences, less than 5.5% observed once, and the top ten hold 5.5% to 8%. These data originate in a study of neurological immune-mediated disorders. Across the whole study: Multiple sclerosis patients (n of about 35) included 31 with relapsing-remitting and 3 with secondary progressive disease. The study, taken as a whole, reports: Private repertoires in all groups were suggested by the finding that expanded clones across subjects shared no CDR3 amino acid sequences.

Sequencing was done on a sample of PBMCs. The source of this sequence is a man in his thirties or forties with multiple sclerosis.

The CDR3 nucleotides are TGCGCCAGCAGCTTGGATGTGCGGGGCTACACCTTC. Its translation is CASSLDVRGYTF. The rearrangement links TRBV5-1 to TRBJ1-2; D unresolved. V lost 0 bases to trimming and J lost 8 bases, with 8 bases between them. This CDR3 comprises 12 residues. CDR1 SGHRS and CDR2 YFSETQ come from the germline V gene.